These T cell receptor beta chains were read from a single sample in a study of technical replicates of blood from a few donors. Sequencing used immunoSEQ multiplex PCR; TCRdb keeps in-frame clones, though not all of them. The data show about 71,000 clones, around nine tenths seen once. Sequencing used T cells isolated from PBMCs. These receptors were collected from a human donor in good health. Both conserved end residues are part of each CDR3. D genes are given only for firm matches. Clone size is shown for a subset of rows, as once, few, many or a class of expanded clone.

clone_size	d_call	v_call	j_call	cdr3_aa	cdr3_nt
-	-	TRBV7-3	TRBJ2-3	CASSLIVGADTQYF	TGTGCCAGCAGCTTAATAGTGGGGGCTGATACGCAGTATTTT
-	TRBD1	TRBV27	TRBJ2-1	CASSYRTGGFNEQFF	TGTGCCAGCAGTTACAGGACAGGGGGTTTTAATGAGCAGTTCTTC
-	TRBD1	TRBV5-4	TRBJ1-2	CASSLRQGYYGYTF	TGTGCCAGCAGCTTGAGACAGGGATATTATGGCTACACCTTC
-	-	TRBV19	TRBJ1-3	CASRHSSGNTIYF	TGTGCCAGTAGGCACAGCTCTGGAAACACCATATATTTT
-	-	TRBV19	TRBJ2-2	CASSIGGTGELFF	TGTGCCAGTAGTATAGGCGGGACCGGGGAGCTGTTTTTT
-	TRBD1	TRBV6-1	TRBJ1-5	CASSEGLQGAWQPQHF	TGTGCCAGCAGTGAAGGTTTACAGGGGGCATGGCAGCCCCAGCATTTT
-	-	TRBV9	TRBJ1-1	CASSVSGSMNTEAFF	TGTGCCAGCAGCGTATCCGGGTCGATGAACACTGAAGCTTTCTTT
-	TRBD1	TRBV11-2	TRBJ2-7	CASSLDAGGWYEQYF	TGTGCCAGCAGTTTAGACGCAGGGGGATGGTACGAGCAGTACTTC
-	-	TRBV6-5	TRBJ1-5	CASGRISNQPQHF	TGTGCCAGCGGGAGGATAAGCAATCAGCCCCAGCATTTT
-	TRBD2	TRBV7-6	TRBJ2-2	CASSQMTSGTGELFF	TGTGCCAGCAGCCAAATGACTAGCGGGACCGGGGAGCTGTTTTTT
-	-	TRBV4-3	TRBJ2-7	CASSQELASKRGEQYF	TGCGCCAGCAGCCAAGAGCTCGCGTCGAAGCGTGGCGAGCAGTACTTC
-	-	TRBV7-9	TRBJ2-3	CASSADSTDTQYF	TGTGCCAGCAGCGCGGACTCCACAGATACGCAGTATTTT
-	-	TRBV5-1	TRBJ2-1	CASSLGGSYNEQFF	TGCGCCAGCAGCTTGGGCGGCTCCTACAATGAGCAGTTCTTC
-	-	TRBV9	TRBJ1-1	CASSVAPLRASNTEAFF	TGTGCCAGCAGCGTTGCGCCCTTGCGGGCCTCTAACACTGAAGCTTTCTTT
-	TRBD1	TRBV5-1	TRBJ2-1	CASSLGGGRDNEQFF	TGCGCCAGCAGCTTGGGAGGGGGCAGGGACAATGAGCAGTTCTTC
-	TRBD1	TRBV11-2	TRBJ1-5	CASTQGANQPQHF	TGTGCCAGCACGCAGGGGGCTAATCAGCCCCAGCATTTT
-	TRBD1	TRBV6-1	TRBJ2-7	CASPGQGGYEQYF	TGTGCCAGTCCGGGACAGGGAGGCTACGAGCAGTACTTC
-	TRBD1	TRBV11-3	TRBJ1-2	CASSFADRVHTF	TGTGCCAGCAGCTTCGCCGACAGGGTGCACACCTTC
once	-	TRBV6-1	TRBJ1-1	CASSDVFGWWRQANTEAFF	TGTGCCAGCAGTGATGTTTTCGGATGGTGGAGGCAGGCGAACACTGAAGCTTTCTTT
-	TRBD1	TRBV7-9	TRBJ1-4	CASSLGQGEKLFF	TGTGCCAGCAGCTTGGGACAGGGTGAAAAACTGTTTTTT
-	-	TRBV6-5	TRBJ1-1	CASSSRMNTEAFF	TGTGCCAGCAGTTCTAGGATGAACACTGAAGCTTTCTTT
-	-	TRBV27	TRBJ2-2	CASSLSVGEAYTGELFF	TGTGCCAGCAGTTTGTCTGTGGGGGAGGCTTACACCGGGGAGCTGTTTTTT
-	TRBD1	TRBV5-1	TRBJ2-5	CASSPPGGVETQYF	TGCGCCAGCAGTCCGCCAGGGGGCGTTGAGACCCAGTACTTC
-	-	TRBV7-8	TRBJ1-2	CASSLAQGNYGYTF	TGTGCCAGCAGCTTAGCACAGGGCAACTATGGCTACACCTTC
-	-	TRBV5-1	TRBJ2-7	CASRRGSSYEQYF	TGCGCCAGCAGAAGGGGAAGCTCCTACGAGCAGTACTTC
-	TRBD2	TRBV7-2	TRBJ2-7	CASSSYSGPYEQYF	TGTGCCAGCAGCTCCTATAGCGGGCCCTACGAGCAGTACTTC
-	TRBD1	TRBV7-9	TRBJ1-2	CASSYSLTGGPYTF	TGTGCCAGCAGCTACTCCCTGACAGGGGGACCTTACACCTTC
-	-	TRBV20-1	TRBJ1-1	CSAQRNTEAFF	TGCAGTGCCCAGCGGAACACTGAAGCTTTCTTT
few	-	TRBV19	TRBJ1-1	CATQREENTEAFF	TGTGCCACCCAGCGGGAGGAGAACACTGAAGCTTTCTTT
-	TRBD1	TRBV11-3	TRBJ1-2	CASSLMGTGSNYGYTF	TGTGCCAGCAGCTTAATGGGGACAGGCTCTAACTATGGCTACACCTTC
-	-	TRBV7-6	TRBJ1-1	CASSFTDTEAFF	TGTGCCAGCAGCTTCACGGACACTGAAGCTTTCTTT
-	-	TRBV28	TRBJ2-7	CASNPDRTYEQYF	TGTGCCAGCAACCCCGACAGGACCTACGAGCAGTACTTC
-	TRBD2	TRBV10-1	TRBJ2-1	CASSEIGPLGGGGYYNEQFF	TGCGCCAGCAGTGAGATCGGTCCATTGGGGGGGGGAGGCTACTACAATGAGCAGTTCTTC
-	-	TRBV6-1	TRBJ2-7	CASITRDYYEQYF	TGTGCCAGCATTACTAGAGACTACTACGAGCAGTACTTC
-	-	TRBV10-3	TRBJ1-2	CAISESYSGYTF	TGTGCCATCAGTGAGTCTTATAGCGGCTACACCTTC
-	TRBD1	TRBV19	TRBJ2-7	CASSPGTAYEQYF	TGTGCCAGTAGCCCCGGGACAGCCTACGAGCAGTACTTC
-	-	TRBV27	TRBJ2-2	CASSLQLFNTGELFF	TGTGCCAGCAGTTTGCAACTATTTAACACCGGGGAGCTGTTTTTT
-	-	TRBV30	TRBJ2-5	CAWSVGGGGTQYF	TGTGCCTGGAGTGTTGGCGGTGGCGGGACCCAGTACTTC
once	-	TRBV4-2	TRBJ1-2	CASKLEGGYGYTF	TGTGCCAGCAAGTTAGAGGGAGGCTATGGCTACACCTTC
once	TRBD1	TRBV18	TRBJ1-1	CASSPTGLNTEAFF	TGTGCCAGCTCACCGACAGGGTTGAACACTGAAGCTTTCTTT
-	-	TRBV6-5	TRBJ1-5	CASRTNIDQPQHF	TGTGCCAGCAGAACAAACATCGATCAGCCCCAGCATTTT
-	TRBD1	TRBV19	TRBJ1-5	CASMNLRDRDLWPQHF	TGTGCCAGTATGAACTTACGGGACAGGGATCTGTGGCCCCAGCATTTT
-	-	TRBV5-4	TRBJ1-1	CASSSGPDTEAFF	TGTGCCAGCAGCTCAGGGCCGGACACTGAAGCTTTCTTT
-	-	TRBV10-3	TRBJ1-1	CAISEAENTEAFF	TGTGCCATCAGTGAGGCGGAGAACACTGAAGCTTTCTTT
-	-	TRBV4-3	TRBJ2-7	CASSLRVSYEQYF	TGCGCCAGCAGCCTACGGGTATCCTACGAGCAGTACTTC
-	-	TRBV7-6	TRBJ2-3	CASSLVAGVGDTQYF	TGTGCCAGCAGCTTAGTGGCAGGGGTGGGAGATACGCAGTATTTT
once	-	TRBV2	TRBJ1-2	CASRGDIYTYGYTF	TGTGCCAGCAGGGGAGACATCTACACCTATGGCTACACCTTC
-	-	TRBV4-3	TRBJ2-1	CASSQDGEDLSYNEQFF	TGCGCCAGCAGCCAAGATGGGGAGGATCTCTCCTACAATGAGCAGTTCTTC
-	TRBD1	TRBV19	TRBJ2-2	CASSIGPTGFGELFF	TGTGCCAGTAGTATAGGCCCGACAGGGTTCGGGGAGCTGTTTTTT
-	TRBD1	TRBV6-6	TRBJ1-3	CASSQGQPRAGNTIYF	TGTGCCAGCAGTCAGGGACAGCCTCGGGCCGGAAACACCATATATTTT